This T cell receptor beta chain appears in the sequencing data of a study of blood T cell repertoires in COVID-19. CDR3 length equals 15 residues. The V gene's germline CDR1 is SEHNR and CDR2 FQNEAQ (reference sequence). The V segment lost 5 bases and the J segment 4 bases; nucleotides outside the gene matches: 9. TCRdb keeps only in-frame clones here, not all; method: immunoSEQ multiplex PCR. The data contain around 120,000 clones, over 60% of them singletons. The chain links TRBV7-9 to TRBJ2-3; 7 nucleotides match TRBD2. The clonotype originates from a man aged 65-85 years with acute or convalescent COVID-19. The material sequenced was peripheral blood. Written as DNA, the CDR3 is TGTGCCAGCAGCAAATTCCTGCGGGGGTCAGATACGCAGTATTTT. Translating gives CASSKFLRGSDTQYF.